This TCR beta chain was recovered during a study of blood T cells in healthy people across ages. Study summary: About one barcoded beta molecule per two T cells was captured by template switching. Study results and limitations: Age showed a roughly linear inverse relationship with TCR beta diversity per million T cells. Strong correlation was found linking TCR beta diversity to naive T cell percentage.

A remark on this clonotype: What it binds is unknown.

Combining a sample-barcoded 5' primer with a J-beta primer mix, a second PCR ran for roughly 7 to 11 cycles. A single record per CDR3 protein comes from TCRdb applying MiXCR to the 5' RACE reads. The sample has roughly 2 million distinct CDR3 sequences, roughly 52% seen once; the top ten hold roughly 2.1%. The clonotype was recovered from a woman aged 40 to 50 in good health. Sequences were obtained from blood.

CDR3 in amino acids: CSAQRPDRDTWYEQYF. CDR3 DNA: TGCAGTGCCCAAAGGCCCGACAGGGATACTTGGTACGAGCAGTACTTC. The rearrangement links TRBV20-1 to TRBJ2-7, with 7 bases lining up with TRBD1. Germline V gives CDR1 DFQATT, CDR2 SNEGSKA (reference sequence). The V segment lost 6 bases and the J segment 4 bases; nucleotides outside the gene matches: 18. CDR3 size: 16 residues.